This paragraph reports one TCR beta chain. Its antigen target is currently unknown. No base-level quality is on record; no much larger clone is a single base apart. The time point label of this sample denotes: about 28 days (+/-7) after the second vaccine dose. Because spike-specific TCR depth and breadth did not differ between the two schedules, AZD1222 recipients who got a second dose at roughly 4 weeks were pooled with those who got a second dose at roughly 12 weeks. Samples from vaccinated people were obtained from the UK trials COV001 and COV002, which included a single-blind randomized controlled phase 2/3 trial of AZD1222 (ChAdOx1 nCoV-19) in healthy adults. For TCRbeta chain sequencing, PBMC samples were collected from trial participants at day 0 and at day 28 after the second dose. The data were obtained in a study of T cell responses to AZD1222 COVID-19 vaccine (dated by TCRdb to the early 2020s). At the level of the whole study: TCR sequencing was performed for more than 230 trial participants, of whom about 200 were given two doses of AZD1222 and roughly 25 were given two doses of MenACWY control vaccine. Trial participants were enrolled into age subgroups of 18-55, 56-69 and 70-plus years, which contained about 150, 27 and 61 TCR-sequenced participants, respectively. The paper as a whole reports these results and caveats: Spike-specific TCR breadth and depth rose significantly after two AZD1222 doses compared with day 0 and with MenACWY recipients. The vaccine-associated CD4 TCRs covered the entire spike protein, and the dominant responses fell in regions 160-218 and 743-854. No day 14 peak-response samples were available, so repertoires were characterized only after the peak T cell response. Conclusions about previously exposed vaccinees are limited, since just six or seven AZD1222 recipients were seropositive for SARS-CoV-2 at baseline. In the small 56-69-year group, the increase in depth fell short of significance, most likely because of low power. Participants were mostly white British and included more females than males, and it was suggested by the authors that clonal diversity may have been underestimated. Reportedly, almost half of the unique spike-specific TCRs recognized epitopes lying outside the regions that are mutated in the B.1.351 and B.1.1.7 variants.

The CDR3 runs 17 amino acids, cysteine and phenylalanine included. Solely the CDR3 DNA is kept, with 51 bases framed from the first base. Trimming leaves V shorter by 4 bases and J shorter by 4 bases, with the junction holding 9 bases beyond the gene matches. CDR1 and CDR2, looked up from the germline V gene, are SGHTA and FQGNSA. The CDR3 regions of human TCRbeta chains were analyzed by immunosequencing. The published analysis was carried out like this. Repertoire TCRs were checked for matches against a reference library of SARS-CoV-2-specific TCRs that had been generated using the MIRA antigen-specificity platform. Breadth was defined as the fraction of unique TCRs that were SARS-CoV-2-associated, and depth was defined as the fraction of total T cells that were SARS-CoV-2-associated. Using the MIRA data, each spike-specific TCR was mapped to the spike region that the TCR reacts to and placed in a CD4 or CD8 class. Log10-transformed breadth and depth values were compared by one-way ANOVA with Sidak's multiple comparisons tests. The table was pulled from immuneACCESS by TCRdb, which kept in-frame rearrangements only. Such tables lose some clones; where checked, under half of the loss comes from unresolved V genes, and the rest has no known cause. The V and J calls and clone size come from that table; D and trimming were worked out from the DNA. This sample lists some 140,000 clones; 91% were detected once. Jointly, the top ten make up approximately 2% of the sample.

This clonotype was sampled from an adult who received the AZD1222 COVID-19 vaccine. This sequence uses TRBV7-2 and TRBJ2-2; 10 central nucleotides agree with TRBD2. The material sequenced was peripheral blood, taken 28 days after the second AZD1222 dose. The DNA is TGTGCCAGCAGCTGGTCTAGCGGGAGAGTAGGCACCGGGGAGCTGTTTTTT. Its amino acids are CASSWSSGRVGTGELFF.